This TCR beta chain was obtained from a study of blood T cell repertoires in COVID-19. Data came from immunoSEQ multiplex PCR; TCRdb stores just in-frame clones and leaves some out. The data contain 95,000 to 150,000 clones, roughly 84% of them singletons. With V trimmed by 0 bases and J by 5 bases, 9 bases remained unmatched. CDR3 length: 17 residues. The germline gives CDR1 SGDLS, CDR2 YYNGEE. Sequences were obtained from peripheral blood. The receptor was isolated from a woman aged 80 or over with acute or convalescent COVID-19. The chain has TRBV9 and TRBJ2-3, with TRBD1 matching over 10 bases. The CDR3: CASSVAAAGTGEDTQYF. The CDR3 coding sequence is TGTGCCAGCAGCGTAGCCGCCGCCGGGACAGGGGAAGATACGCAGTATTTT.